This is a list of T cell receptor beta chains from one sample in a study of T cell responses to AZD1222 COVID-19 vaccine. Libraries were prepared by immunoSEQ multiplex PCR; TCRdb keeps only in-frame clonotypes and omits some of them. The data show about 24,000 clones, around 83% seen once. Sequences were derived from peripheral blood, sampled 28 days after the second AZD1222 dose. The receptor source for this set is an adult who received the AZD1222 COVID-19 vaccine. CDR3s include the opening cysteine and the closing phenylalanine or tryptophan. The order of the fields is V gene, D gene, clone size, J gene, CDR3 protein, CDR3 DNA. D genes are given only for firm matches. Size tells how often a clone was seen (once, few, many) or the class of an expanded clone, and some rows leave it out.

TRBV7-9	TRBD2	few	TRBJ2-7	CASSPTSGKGYEQYF	TGTGCCAGCAGCCCGACTAGCGGCAAAGGGTACGAGCAGTACTTC
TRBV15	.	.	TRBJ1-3	CATSRDIGLSGNTIYF	TGTGCCACCAGCAGAGATATAGGGTTGTCTGGAAACACCATATATTTT
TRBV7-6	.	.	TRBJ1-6	CASSLFSGRDNSPLHF	TGTGCCAGCAGCTTATTCTCGGGACGTGATAATTCACCCCTCCACTTT
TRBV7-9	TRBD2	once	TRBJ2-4	CASSPLAGGRGAKNIQYF	TGTGCCAGCAGCCCGCTAGCGGGGGGCCGAGGTGCCAAAAACATTCAGTACTTC
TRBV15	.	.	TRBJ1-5	CATSSGGGRLGQPQHF	TGTGCCACCAGTTCCGGGGGGGGCCGGTTAGGTCAGCCCCAGCATTTT
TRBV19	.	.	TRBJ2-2	CASSRVRREAGELFF	TGTGCCAGTAGTAGGGTGCGCAGGGAGGCCGGGGAGCTGTTTTTT
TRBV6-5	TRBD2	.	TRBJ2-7	CASSRSGGAYEQYF	TGTGCCAGCAGTCGTAGCGGGGGGGCTTACGAGCAGTACTTC
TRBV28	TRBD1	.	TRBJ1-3	CASSFTGTVRNTIYF	TGTGCCAGCAGTTTTACCGGGACAGTTAGAAACACCATATATTTT
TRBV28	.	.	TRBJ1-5	CASSLVGRNQPQHF	TGTGCCAGCAGTTTAGTGGGCCGCAATCAGCCCCAGCATTTT
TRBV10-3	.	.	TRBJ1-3	CAISDSSGNTIYF	TGTGCCATCAGTGATAGCTCTGGAAACACCATATATTTT
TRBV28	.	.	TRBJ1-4	CATRGLENEKLFF	TGTGCCACCCGGGGACTAGAGAATGAAAAACTGTTTTTT
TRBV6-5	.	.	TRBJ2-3	CASSYSILSADPQYF	TGTGCCAGCAGTTACTCGATATTGTCGGCGGATCCGCAGTATTTT
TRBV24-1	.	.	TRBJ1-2	CATSDLYQGTYGYTF	TGTGCCACCAGTGATTTATACCAGGGCACCTATGGCTACACCTTC
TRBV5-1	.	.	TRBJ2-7	CASSLAKGGLQTYEQYF	TGCGCCAGCAGCTTGGCCAAAGGCGGGCTCCAAACCTACGAGCAGTACTTC
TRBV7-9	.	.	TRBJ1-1	CASSSQGSTEAFF	TGTGCCAGCAGCTCGCAGGGGTCCACTGAAGCTTTCTTT
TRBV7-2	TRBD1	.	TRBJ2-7	CASSLATGDYEQYF	TGTGCCAGCAGCTTAGCCACAGGGGACTACGAGCAGTACTTC
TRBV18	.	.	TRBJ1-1	CASSPGQQAEAFF	TGTGCCAGCTCACCAGGGCAGCAGGCTGAAGCTTTCTTT
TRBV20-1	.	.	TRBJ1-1	CSASRAESVNTEAFF	TGCAGTGCTAGTCGGGCAGAGAGTGTCAACACTGAAGCTTTCTTT
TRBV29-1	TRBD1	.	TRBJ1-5	CSGRTGPNQPQHF	TGCAGCGGCCGGACAGGGCCAAATCAGCCCCAGCATTTT
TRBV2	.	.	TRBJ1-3	CASSERRNTIYF	TGTGCCAGCAGTGAACGGCGAAACACCATATATTTT
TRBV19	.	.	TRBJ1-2	CASSSPWSMLYGYTF	TGTGCCAGTAGTTCCCCGTGGAGCATGCTCTATGGCTACACCTTC
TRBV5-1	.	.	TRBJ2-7	CASRIQVTSSYEQYF	TGCGCCAGCAGGATCCAGGTTACCTCTTCCTACGAGCAGTACTTC
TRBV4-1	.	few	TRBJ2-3	CASSHGSTDTQYF	TGCGCCAGCAGCCACGGGAGCACAGATACGCAGTATTTT
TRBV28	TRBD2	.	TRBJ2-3	CASSFPRAGGLDTQYF	TGTGCCAGCAGTTTCCCCCGGGCGGGAGGGCTGGATACGCAGTATTTT
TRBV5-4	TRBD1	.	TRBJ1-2	CASSSSAWGQGRGGYTF	TGTGCCAGCAGCTCCAGCGCCTGGGGACAGGGCCGAGGTGGCTACACCTTC
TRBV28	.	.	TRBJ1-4	CASSFPGRDEKLFF	TGTGCCAGCAGTTTTCCGGGGCGGGATGAAAAACTGTTTTTT